Sequencing of this T cell receptor (beta chain) was carried out in a study of cytomegalovirus exposure and HLA in healthy donors. PCR involved 60 Vbeta and 13 Jbeta primers. Some clones are missing from TCRdb's copy, which holds only in-frame ones; the method was immunoSEQ multiplex PCR. The sample yields roughly 99,000 clones, over 65% seen once. As to this clone: Its antigen is undetermined.

Study-wide results and caveats: Cytomegalovirus association was listed for around 180 TCR beta chains. It has been reported that TCR beta sequences accurately predicted the HLA-A and HLA-B alleles of most subjects. Some segments of the V type, notably TRBV6-2 and TRBV6-3, were excluded as indistinguishable.

The germline V and J ends were trimmed by 6 bases and 2 bases, with 10 bases remaining between them. This CDR3 has 13 residues. Germline V gives CDR1 WNHNN, CDR2 SYGVQD (reference sequence). The V call is TRBV10-1, the J call TRBJ1-1; D remains ambiguous. The receptor comes from a woman between 40 and 50 years old in good health and CMV-seropositive. Sequenced sample: PBMCs. The CDR3 here is CASSPSGNTEAFF. DNA for the CDR3: TGCGCCAGCAGCCCTAGTGGTAACACTGAAGCTTTCTTT.